Listed here are 32 T cell receptor beta chains from one sample, sequenced in a study of T cell responses to AZD1222 COVID-19 vaccine (dated by TCRdb to about 2021). The meaning of the sample's time point label: baseline before first vaccination. Libraries were made using the immunoSEQ multiplex PCR assay. TCRdb holds this immuneACCESS table with in-frame rearrangements only. Some clones are missing; in checked studies, unresolved V genes explain under half, and the rest has no known cause. The sample has about 150,000 clones on record, 85% to 95% of them singletons. The ten largest clones take up less than 5.5% of the sample. The source was peripheral blood, collected on day 0 of AZD1222 vaccination. These receptors all stem from an adult in good health.

J is TRBJ2-1 and V is TRBV5-1, with D perhaps being TRBD1 or TRBD2 (5 bases each). The CDR3 sequence is 11 residues long. V was cut by 2 bases and J by 16 bases, with 13 bases left in between. Germline V lookup: CDR1 SGHRS, CDR2 YFSETQ. CDR3 sequence: CASSFSGRRFF. CDR3 DNA sequence: TGCGCCAGCAGCTTTTCGGGACGACGATTCTTC.

The chain links TRBV11-2 to TRBJ2-7; the match to TRBD1 covers 7 bases. CDR1 SGHAT and CDR2 FQNNGV come from the germline V gene. The junction had 7 bases not matched to a gene; V was cut back by 5 bases and J by 3 bases. This CDR3 has 14 residues. This CDR3 is CASSRGGQNYEQYF. The CDR3 coding sequence is TGTGCCAGCAGCCGAGGGGGACAGAACTACGAGCAGTACTTC.

In its sample, this clone was seen once. This chain links TRBV28 with TRBJ2-7, with 9 bases lining up with TRBD2. Germline-derived CDR1 and CDR2 are MDHEN and SYDVKM. J gave up 2 bases and V 5 bases, and 7 bases lay outside the gene matches. The length of the CDR3 is 15 residues. The CDR3 sequence: CASSLAGMPTYEQYF. The DNA for the CDR3 is TGTGCCAGCAGTCTAGCGGGGATGCCGACCTACGAGCAGTACTTC. The full variable domain, rest sourced from reference TRBV28 and TRBJ2-7, is DVKVTQSSRYLVKRTGEKVFLECVQDMDHENMFWYRQDPGLGLRLIYFSYDVKMKEKGDIPEGYSVSREKKERFSLILESASTNQTSMYLCASSLAGMPTYEQYFGPGTRLTVT.

The chain uses TRBV27 and TRBJ2-1; D unclear. This CDR3 is built from 15 residues. Germline V gene data show CDR1 as MNHEY and CDR2 as SMNVEV (reference sequence). Trimming removed 6 bases from V and 5 bases from J, with 17 bases in between. CDR3 amino acids: CASRPGYPPHNEQFF. Written as DNA, the CDR3 is TGTGCCAGCAGGCCGGGCTATCCCCCTCACAATGAGCAGTTCTTC.

V gene TRBV27 combines with J gene TRBJ1-4; 7 nucleotides agree with TRBD1. The V and J ends lost 6 bases and 5 bases, in that order; junction bases with no gene match: 6. The V gene's germline CDR1 is MNHEY and CDR2 SMNVEV (reference sequence). CDR3 length: 14 residues. CDR3: CASSPDRRNEKLFF. The CDR3 coding sequence is TGTGCCAGCAGCCCGGACAGGAGGAATGAAAAACTGTTTTTT.

The chain combines TRBV28 with TRBJ2-1; D may be TRBD2 (6 bases). The CDR3 sequence is 15 residues long. Germline V gene data show CDR1 as MDHEN and CDR2 as SYDVKM. Trimming stripped 3 bases from V and 9 bases from J, with 18 bases between. CDR3 loop: CASSLSILGGSEQFF. The CDR3 DNA follows: TGTGCCAGCAGTTTGTCTATCCTCGGGGGAAGTGAGCAGTTCTTC.

The chain uses TRBV15 and TRBJ1-3; 7 bases line up with TRBD1. Germline V lookup: CDR1 LNHNV, CDR2 YYDKDF (reference sequence). The CDR3 length is 17 residues. J was trimmed by 2 bases and V by 3 bases; bases with no gene match: 10. The CDR3 protein is CATSRGTAQGPGNTIYF. The CDR3 bases are TGTGCCACCAGCAGGGGGACGGCACAGGGGCCTGGAAACACCATATATTTT. Variable domain in full (rest from reference TRBV15 and TRBJ1-3): DAMVIQNPRYQVTQFGKPVTLSCSQTLNHNVMYWYQQKSSQAPKLLFHYYDKDFNNEADTPDNFQSRRPNTSFCFLDIRSPGLGDTAMYLCATSRGTAQGPGNTIYFGEGSWLTVV.

The chain employs TRBV2 and TRBJ1-2, with 11 bases matching TRBD1. Trimming removed 1 base from V and 7 bases from J; junction bases left unmatched: 8. Germline V gives CDR1 SNHLY, CDR2 FYNNEI. There are 16 residues in the CDR3. The CDR3 DNA sequence: TGTGCCAGCAGTGAAGTTGGACAGGGGGCTGAAGGTGGCTACACCTTC. It yields the protein CASSEVGQGAEGGYTF.

This chain connects TRBV9 to TRBJ2-7; 14 nucleotides match TRBD2. The V gene end was trimmed by 4 bases and the J gene end by 0 bases; junction bases not matched to a gene: 3. The CDR3 is made up of 16 amino acids. The germline V gene encodes CDR1 SGDLS and CDR2 YYNGEE. The CDR3 DNA reads TGTGCCAGCAGCCCGGGGACTAGCGGGAGCTCCTACGAGCAGTACTTC. Translating it yields CASSPGTSGSSYEQYF.

The gene calls are TRBV28 and TRBJ2-3, with D tentatively TRBD2 (6 bases). With 3 bases removed from V and 0 bases from J, the gap between germline ends came to 16 bases. CDR3 length: 17 amino acids. Germline-derived CDR1 and CDR2 are MDHEN and SYDVKM. The CDR3 nucleotides are TGTGCCAGCAGTTTGAGCGAGCGGGCGCTTAGCACAGATACGCAGTATTTT. As protein: CASSLSERALSTDTQYF.

CDR3 sequence: CASSLITGQGRTEAFF. In nucleotides, the CDR3 is TGTGCCAGCAGCTTGATAACCGGACAGGGGCGAACTGAAGCTTTCTTT. V gene TRBV11-2 combines with J gene TRBJ1-1; TRBD1 matches 9 bases. The V segment lost 3 bases and the J segment 5 bases; nucleotides outside the gene matches: 10. The CDR3 consists of 16 residues. Per the germline V gene, CDR1 is SGHAT and CDR2 is FQNNGV.

The V call is TRBV30, the J call TRBJ1-1; 7 positions match TRBD1. J gave up 4 bases and V 7 bases, and 9 bases lay outside the gene matches. The CDR3 length is 13 residues. Germline CDR1 is GTSNPN and CDR2 is SVGIG (reference sequence). CDR3 sequence reads: CAYYRGDFTEAFF. CDR3 DNA sequence: TGTGCCTACTACAGGGGAGATTTCACTGAAGCTTTCTTT.

This chain connects TRBV7-2 to TRBJ2-2; TRBD1 is a possible D gene (5 bases). The CDR3 covers 19 residues. Per the germline V gene, CDR1 is SGHTA and CDR2 is FQGNSA. V was trimmed by 1 base and J by 1 base, leaving 19 bases between them. This CDR3 reads CASSLVLWGQGLNTGELFF. In DNA, the CDR3 is TGTGCCAGCAGCTTAGTGCTTTGGGGCCAGGGATTGAACACCGGGGAGCTGTTTTTT.

The V gene is TRBV30, the J gene TRBJ2-1, with 13 bases aligning to TRBD2. The germline V gene has CDR1 GTSNPN and CDR2 SVGIG (reference sequence). The CDR3 contains 18 residues. V gave up 2 bases and J gave up 7 bases; unmatched junction bases: 14. The CDR3 region has the DNA TGTGCCTGGAGTCCCAGGACTAGCGGGAGTCAGTTGGGGAATGAGCAGTTCTTC. Its protein product is CAWSPRTSGSQLGNEQFF.

A single count supports this clone. This chain connects TRBV2 to TRBJ2-4; D is unclear. V was clipped by 3 bases and J by 0 bases, with 6 bases between them. Germline CDR1 reads SNHLY; CDR2 reads FYNNEI. This CDR3 comprises 14 residues. CDR3 sequence: CASSDNLAKNIQYF. The CDR3 bases are TGTGCCAGCAGTGATAATCTAGCCAAAAACATTCAGTACTTC.

This chain links TRBV30 with TRBJ2-1; tentatively, D is TRBD1 (6 bases). Trimming left V 0 bases short and J 2 bases short, with 14 bases between. Germline loops: CDR1 GTSNPN, CDR2 SVGIG (reference sequence). The CDR3 loop spans 16 amino acids. The CDR3 DNA follows: TGTGCCTGGAGTGTGCCTCGGACAGCACCCTACAATGAGCAGTTCTTC. Translating it yields CAWSVPRTAPYNEQFF. Complete variable domain (other parts from reference TRBV30 and TRBJ2-1): SQTIHQWPATLVQPVGSPLSLECTVEGTSNPNLYWYRQAAGRGLQLLFYSVGIGQISSEVPQNLSASRPQDRQFILSSKKLLLSDSGFYLCAWSVPRTAPYNEQFFGPGTRLTVL.

V is TRBV27 and J is TRBJ1-6, with 9 bases aligning to TRBD1. From germline, CDR1 is MNHEY and CDR2 SMNVEV (reference sequence). The CDR3 is 16 amino acids. J gave up 7 bases and V 0 bases, and 4 bases lay outside the gene matches. CDR3 nucleotides: TGTGCCAGCAGTTTATCAGCACAGGGGGCAAATTCACCCCTCCACTTT. Amino acid sequence: CASSLSAQGANSPLHF.

The V call is TRBV28, the J call TRBJ2-1; D is perhaps TRBD2 (5 bases). Per the germline V gene, CDR1 is MDHEN and CDR2 is SYDVKM. This CDR3 has 15 residues. V shed 6 bases and J shed 3 bases, with 15 bases lying between them. CDR3 region: CASSPLGESYNEQFF. The CDR3 nucleotides read TGTGCCAGCAGCCCCCTTGGGGAGAGCTACAATGAGCAGTTCTTC.

V is TRBV28 and J is TRBJ2-7; 10 bases match TRBD1. Looked up from germline, CDR1 is MDHEN and CDR2 is SYDVKM. The ends lost 5 bases at V and 3 bases at J; junction bases unmatched: 4. The CDR3 is 14 residues long. Here the CDR3 DNA reads TGTGCCAGCAGTCGGACAGGGGGTTACTACGAGCAGTACTTC. Its translation: CASSRTGGYYEQYF.

CDR3 loop: CASSLTTSGANVLTF. DNA of the CDR3: TGTGCCAGCAGCTTAACGACGTCTGGGGCCAACGTCCTGACTTTC. The V call is TRBV11-2, the J call TRBJ2-6; unclear D gene. The CDR3 loop spans 15 amino acids. Germline V gene lookup returns CDR1 SGHAT and CDR2 FQNNGV. Trimming took 2 bases from V and 1 from J, leaving 6 bases between them.

The chain links TRBV11-2 to TRBJ1-5; TRBD1 is a possible D gene (6 bases). The germline gives CDR1 SGHAT, CDR2 FQNNGV. The CDR3 contains 14 residues. The ends were cut back, 5 bases at V and 6 bases at J, with 14 bases in the middle. The CDR3 region has the DNA TGTGCCAGCAGCCCTGCAGGGGTAGGTCAGCCCCAGCATTTT. It codes for CASSPAGVGQPQHF. Full variable domain (rest looked up from reference TRBV11-2 and TRBJ1-5): EAGVAQSPRYKIIEKRQSVAFWCNPISGHATLYWYQQILGQGPKLLIQFQNNGVVDDSQLPKDRFSAERLKGVDSTLKIQPAKLEDSAVYLCASSPAGVGQPQHFGDGTRLSIL.

The chain's CDR3 is CATSLSGRNQPQHF. The CDR3 nucleotides read TGTGCCACCAGCCTAAGCGGGCGCAATCAGCCCCAGCATTTT. The V and J genes are TRBV15 and TRBJ1-5; D unclear. The V gene lost 5 bases and the J gene lost 2 bases, with 10 bases spanning the gap. Germline V gene lookup returns CDR1 LNHNV and CDR2 YYDKDF (reference sequence). The CDR3 runs 14 residues. The full variable domain, its missing parts supplied by reference TRBV15 and TRBJ1-5, is DAMVIQNPRYQVTQFGKPVTLSCSQTLNHNVMYWYQQKSSQAPKLLFHYYDKDFNNEADTPDNFQSRRPNTSFCFLDIRSPGLGDTAMYLCATSLSGRNQPQHFGDGTRLSIL.

This clone was picked up one time. The chain combines TRBV28 with TRBJ2-3; 15 bases are shared with TRBD2. The V segment lost 3 bases and the J segment 4 bases; nucleotides outside the gene matches: 11. The CDR3 is 19 amino acids. Germline-derived CDR1 and CDR2 are MDHEN and SYDVKM. In nucleotides, the CDR3 is TGTGCCAGCAGTTTCGGGACTAGCGGGAGGCCTCGGTCAGCAGATACGCAGTATTTT. It yields the protein CASSFGTSGRPRSADTQYF.

J is TRBJ2-1 and V is TRBV29-1; 11 bases fit TRBD2. Germline assignment: CDR1 SQVTM and CDR2 ANQGSEA. The V and J ends lost 8 bases and 6 bases, in that order; junction bases with no gene match: 6. The CDR3 sequence is 13 residues long. The CDR3 region is CSRRLAGSNEQFF. The DNA of the CDR3 is TGCAGCCGGCGACTAGCGGGATCCAATGAGCAGTTCTTC.

CDR3 sequence: CATSVGDTNTGELFF. In DNA form, the CDR3 reads TGTGCCACCAGTGTAGGGGATACAAACACCGGGGAGCTGTTTTTT. The V call is TRBV24-1, the J call TRBJ2-2; perhaps TRBD1 as D (5 bases). The CDR3 runs to 15 residues. Germline V gene sequence: CDR1 KGHDR, CDR2 SFDVKD. V gave up 5 bases and J gave up 2 bases, with 11 bases separating them.

This sequence joins TRBV6-1 and TRBJ1-3, with D possibly TRBD1 on 5 matching bases. Deletions cut 4 bases from V and 0 bases from J, with 16 bases between. The CDR3 sequence is 17 residues long. Per germline, CDR1 MNHNS and CDR2 SASEGT. The DNA of the CDR3 is TGTGCCAGCAGTGGCCTAAGGGGTTTTTTCTCTGGAAACACCATATATTTT. Protein product: CASSGLRGFFSGNTIYF.

The chain links TRBV18 to TRBJ2-1; D gene ambiguous. The ends were cut back, 3 bases at V and 0 bases at J, with 3 bases in the middle. Germline-derived CDR1 and CDR2 are KGHSH and LQKENI. The CDR3 covers 13 residues. This CDR3 is CASSPSSYNEQFF. The CDR3 nucleotides read TGTGCCAGCTCACCGAGCTCCTACAATGAGCAGTTCTTC.

This clone was recorded at least ten times. This chain joins TRBV5-1 and TRBJ1-5; D is undetermined. Between the trimmed V and J ends, which lost 5 bases and 5 bases, there was a span of 14 bases. CDR1 SGHRS and CDR2 YFSETQ come from the germline V gene. The CDR3 spans 14 residues. This chain's CDR3 is CASSSVGGDQPQHF. CDR3 bases: TGCGCCAGCAGTTCTGTAGGAGGCGATCAGCCCCAGCATTTT.

The CDR3 region has the DNA TGTGCCAGCAGCAAACGGGCGGGGCCGGCTTTCTTT. Its translation: CASSKRAGPAFF. The chain employs TRBV21-1 and TRBJ1-1. TRBV21-1 corresponds to a pseudogene. The CDR3 covers 12 residues.

The V call is TRBV10-2, the J call TRBJ1-4; 12 nucleotides agree with TRBD1. V was clipped by 4 bases and J by 8 bases; unmatched bases: 2. Germline V gene data show CDR1 as WSHSY and CDR2 as SAAADI. This CDR3 has 14 amino acids. The CDR3 DNA follows: TGCGCCAGCAGTGGGGACAGGGGGCGAGAAAAACTGTTTTTT. Translated, it gives CASSGDRGREKLFF.

This clone was observed once. This rearrangement joins TRBV29-1 to TRBJ1-1, with D perhaps TRBD1 (6 bases). This CDR3 has 17 amino acids. Germline CDR1 reads SQVTM; CDR2 reads ANQGSEA. V was cut by 2 bases and J by 1 base, with 20 bases left in between. The CDR3 sequence is CSVESVGLETGNTEAFF. In nucleotides, the CDR3 is TGCAGCGTTGAATCAGTAGGGCTGGAGACAGGGAACACTGAAGCTTTCTTT.

The V call is TRBV5-5, the J call TRBJ2-7; D gene ambiguous. V was pared by 0 bases and J by 1 base, with 11 bases between. Germline V gives CDR1 SGHKS, CDR2 YYEKEE (reference sequence). This CDR3 has 15 residues. The CDR3 nucleotides are TGTGCCAGCAGCTTGGCCTTAGACTTATCCTACGAGCAGTACTTC. Translation: CASSLALDLSYEQYF.